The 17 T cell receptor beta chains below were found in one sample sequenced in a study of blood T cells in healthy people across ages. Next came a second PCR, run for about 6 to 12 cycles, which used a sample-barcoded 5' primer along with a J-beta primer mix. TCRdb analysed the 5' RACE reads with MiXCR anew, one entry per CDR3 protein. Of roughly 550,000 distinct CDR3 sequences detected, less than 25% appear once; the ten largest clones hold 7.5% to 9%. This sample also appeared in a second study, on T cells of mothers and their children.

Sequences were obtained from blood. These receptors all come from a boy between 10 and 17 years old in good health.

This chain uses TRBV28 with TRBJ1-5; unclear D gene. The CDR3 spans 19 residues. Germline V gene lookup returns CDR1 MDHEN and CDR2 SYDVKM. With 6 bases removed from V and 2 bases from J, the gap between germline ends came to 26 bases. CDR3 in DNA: TGTGCCAGCAGACCTCATCAAGGACGGCGGGATATGGGCAATCAGCCCCAGCATTTT. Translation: CASRPHQGRRDMGNQPQHF. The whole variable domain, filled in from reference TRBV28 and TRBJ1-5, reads DVKVTQSSRYLVKRTGEKVFLECVQDMDHENMFWYRQDPGLGLRLIYFSYDVKMKEKGDIPEGYSVSREKKERFSLILESASTNQTSMYLCASRPHQGRRDMGNQPQHFGDGTRLSIL.

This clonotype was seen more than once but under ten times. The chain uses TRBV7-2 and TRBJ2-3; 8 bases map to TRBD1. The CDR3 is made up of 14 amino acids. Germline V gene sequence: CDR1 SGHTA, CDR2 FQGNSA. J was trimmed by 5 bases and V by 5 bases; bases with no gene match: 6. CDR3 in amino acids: CASSPDRAGDTQYF. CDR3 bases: TGTGCCAGCAGCCCGGACAGGGCCGGAGATACGCAGTATTTT.

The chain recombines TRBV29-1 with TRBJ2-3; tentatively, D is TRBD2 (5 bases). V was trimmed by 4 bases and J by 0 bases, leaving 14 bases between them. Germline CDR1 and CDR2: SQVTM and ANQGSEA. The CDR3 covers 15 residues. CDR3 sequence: CSVVSAETSTDTQYF. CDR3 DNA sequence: TGCAGCGTTGTGTCAGCGGAGACCAGCACAGATACGCAGTATTTT.

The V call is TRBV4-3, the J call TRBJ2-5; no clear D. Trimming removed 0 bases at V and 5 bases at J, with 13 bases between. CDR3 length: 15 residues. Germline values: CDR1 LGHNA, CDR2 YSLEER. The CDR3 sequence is CASSQDWQLRETQYF. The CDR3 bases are TGCGCCAGCAGCCAAGATTGGCAGCTGAGGGAGACCCAGTACTTC.

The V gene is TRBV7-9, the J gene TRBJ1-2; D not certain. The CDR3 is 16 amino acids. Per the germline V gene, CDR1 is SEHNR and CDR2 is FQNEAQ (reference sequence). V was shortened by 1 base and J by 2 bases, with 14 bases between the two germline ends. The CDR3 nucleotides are TGTGCCAGCAGCTTAGGAGAAACAGAAAGCAACTATGGCTACACCTTC. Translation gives CASSLGETESNYGYTF.

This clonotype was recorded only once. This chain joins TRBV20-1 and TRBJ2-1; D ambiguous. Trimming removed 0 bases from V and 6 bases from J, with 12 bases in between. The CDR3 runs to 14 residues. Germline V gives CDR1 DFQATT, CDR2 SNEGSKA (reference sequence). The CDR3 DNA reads TGCAGTGCTAGAGAATTCGGACCGCGCAATGAGCAGTTCTTC. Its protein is CSAREFGPRNEQFF.

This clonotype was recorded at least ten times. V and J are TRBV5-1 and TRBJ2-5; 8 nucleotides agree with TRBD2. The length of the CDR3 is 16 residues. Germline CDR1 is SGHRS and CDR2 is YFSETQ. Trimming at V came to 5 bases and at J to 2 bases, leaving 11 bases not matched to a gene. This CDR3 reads CASRVNGAGAQETQYF. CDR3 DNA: TGCGCCAGCAGAGTGAACGGAGCGGGAGCTCAAGAGACCCAGTACTTC.

The CDR3 reads CASSLAVERNTEAFF. As DNA, the CDR3 is TGCGCCAGCAGCTTGGCTGTCGAAAGGAACACTGAAGCTTTCTTT. This sequence joins TRBV5-1 and TRBJ1-1, with D hard to call. With 0 bases removed from V and 1 base from J, the gap between germline ends came to 10 bases. Germline values: CDR1 SGHRS, CDR2 YFSETQ. The CDR3 length is 15 residues.

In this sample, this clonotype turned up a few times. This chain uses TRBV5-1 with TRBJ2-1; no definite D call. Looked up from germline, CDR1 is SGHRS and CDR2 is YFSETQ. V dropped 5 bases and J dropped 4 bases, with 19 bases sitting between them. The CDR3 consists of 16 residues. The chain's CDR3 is CASSFDKPRSYNEQFF. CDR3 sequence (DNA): TGCGCCAGCAGTTTCGACAAGCCTAGGTCGTACAATGAGCAGTTCTTC.

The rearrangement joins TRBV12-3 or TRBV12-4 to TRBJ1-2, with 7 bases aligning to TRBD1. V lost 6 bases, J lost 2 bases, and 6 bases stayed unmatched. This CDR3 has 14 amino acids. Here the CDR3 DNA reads TGTGCCAGCAGCAGACAGGGACTCAACTATGGCTACACCTTC. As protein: CASSRQGLNYGYTF.

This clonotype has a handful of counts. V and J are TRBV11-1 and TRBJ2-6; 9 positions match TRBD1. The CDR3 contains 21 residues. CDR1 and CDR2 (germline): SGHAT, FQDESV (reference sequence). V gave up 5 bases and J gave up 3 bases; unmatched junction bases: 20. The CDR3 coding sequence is TGTGCCAGCAGCGAAATGGCGCTACGAAGGGACAGGGTTTTTGGGGCCAACGTCCTGACTTTC. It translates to CASSEMALRRDRVFGANVLTF.

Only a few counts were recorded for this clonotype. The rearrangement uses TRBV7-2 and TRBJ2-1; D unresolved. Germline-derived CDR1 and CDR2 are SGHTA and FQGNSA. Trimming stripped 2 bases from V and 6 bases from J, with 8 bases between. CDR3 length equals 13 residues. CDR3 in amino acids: CASSLNWLNEQFF. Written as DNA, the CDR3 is TGTGCCAGCAGCTTAAATTGGCTCAATGAGCAGTTCTTC.

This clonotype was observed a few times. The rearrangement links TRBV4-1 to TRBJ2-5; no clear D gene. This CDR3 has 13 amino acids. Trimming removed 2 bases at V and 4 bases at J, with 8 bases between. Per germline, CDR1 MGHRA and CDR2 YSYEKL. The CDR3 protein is CASSQFPVETQYF. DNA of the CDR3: TGCGCCAGCAGCCAATTTCCTGTAGAGACCCAGTACTTC.

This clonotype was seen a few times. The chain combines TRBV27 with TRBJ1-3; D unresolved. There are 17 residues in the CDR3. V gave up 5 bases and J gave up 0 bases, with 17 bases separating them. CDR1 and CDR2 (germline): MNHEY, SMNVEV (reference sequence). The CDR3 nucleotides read TGTGCCAGCAGTCTAAACGGCCTTCTATCCTCTGGAAACACCATATATTTT. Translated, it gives CASSLNGLLSSGNTIYF.

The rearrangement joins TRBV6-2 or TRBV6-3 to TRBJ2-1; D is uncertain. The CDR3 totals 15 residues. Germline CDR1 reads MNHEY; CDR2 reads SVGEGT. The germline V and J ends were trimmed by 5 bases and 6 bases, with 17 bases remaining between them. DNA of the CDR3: TGTGCCAGCAGTAACCCCCCCGTCTCTTCCAATGAGCAGTTCTTC. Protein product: CASSNPPVSSNEQFF.

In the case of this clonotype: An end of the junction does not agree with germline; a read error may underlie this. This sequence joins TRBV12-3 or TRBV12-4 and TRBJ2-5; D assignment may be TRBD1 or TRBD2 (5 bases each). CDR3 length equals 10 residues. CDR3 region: CASSFGGWIF. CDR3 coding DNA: TGTGCCAGCAGTTTTGGGGGATGGATCTTC.

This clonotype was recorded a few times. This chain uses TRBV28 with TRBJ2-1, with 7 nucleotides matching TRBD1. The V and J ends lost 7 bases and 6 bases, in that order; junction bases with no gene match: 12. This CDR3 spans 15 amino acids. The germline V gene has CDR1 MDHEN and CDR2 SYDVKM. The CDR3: CASTLPGQVPNEQFF. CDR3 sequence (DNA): TGTGCCAGCACCTTACCAGGACAGGTGCCCAATGAGCAGTTCTTC.